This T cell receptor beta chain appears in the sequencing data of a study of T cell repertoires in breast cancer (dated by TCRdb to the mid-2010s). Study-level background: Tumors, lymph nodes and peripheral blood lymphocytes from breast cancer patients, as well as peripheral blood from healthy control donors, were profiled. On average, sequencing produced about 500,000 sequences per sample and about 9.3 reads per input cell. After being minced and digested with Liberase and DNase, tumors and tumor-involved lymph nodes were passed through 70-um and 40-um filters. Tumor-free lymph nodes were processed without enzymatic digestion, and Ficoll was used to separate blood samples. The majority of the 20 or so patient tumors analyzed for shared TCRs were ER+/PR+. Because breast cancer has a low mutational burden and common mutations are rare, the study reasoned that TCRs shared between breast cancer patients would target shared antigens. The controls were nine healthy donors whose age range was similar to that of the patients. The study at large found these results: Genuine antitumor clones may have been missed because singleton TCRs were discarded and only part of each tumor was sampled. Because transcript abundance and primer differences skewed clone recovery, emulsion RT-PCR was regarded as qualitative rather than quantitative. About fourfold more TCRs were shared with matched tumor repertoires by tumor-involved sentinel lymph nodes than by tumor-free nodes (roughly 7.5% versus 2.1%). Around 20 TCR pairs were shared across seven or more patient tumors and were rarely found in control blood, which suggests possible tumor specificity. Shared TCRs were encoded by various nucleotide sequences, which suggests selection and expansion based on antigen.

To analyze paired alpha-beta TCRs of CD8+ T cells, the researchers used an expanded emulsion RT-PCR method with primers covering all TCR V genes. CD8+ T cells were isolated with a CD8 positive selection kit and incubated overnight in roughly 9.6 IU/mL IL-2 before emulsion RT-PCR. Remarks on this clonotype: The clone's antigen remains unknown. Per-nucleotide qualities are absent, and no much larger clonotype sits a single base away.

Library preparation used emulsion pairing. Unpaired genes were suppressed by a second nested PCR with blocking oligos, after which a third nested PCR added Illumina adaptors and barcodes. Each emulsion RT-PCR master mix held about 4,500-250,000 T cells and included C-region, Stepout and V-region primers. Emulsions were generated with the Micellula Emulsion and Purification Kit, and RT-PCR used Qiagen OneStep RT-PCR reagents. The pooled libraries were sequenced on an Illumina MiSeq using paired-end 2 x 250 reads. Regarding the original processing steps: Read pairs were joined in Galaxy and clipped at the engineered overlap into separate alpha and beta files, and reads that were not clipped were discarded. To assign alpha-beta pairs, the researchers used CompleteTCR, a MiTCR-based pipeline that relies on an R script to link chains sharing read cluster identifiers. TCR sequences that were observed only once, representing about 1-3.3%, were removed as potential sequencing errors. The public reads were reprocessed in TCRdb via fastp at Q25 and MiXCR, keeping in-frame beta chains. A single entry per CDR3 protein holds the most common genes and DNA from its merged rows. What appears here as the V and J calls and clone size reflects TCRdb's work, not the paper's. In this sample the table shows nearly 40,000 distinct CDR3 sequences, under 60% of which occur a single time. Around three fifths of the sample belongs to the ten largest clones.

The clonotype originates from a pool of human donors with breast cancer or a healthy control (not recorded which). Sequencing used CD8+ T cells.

The CDR3 is CASSVAQGAAGELFF. The DNA sequence follows: TGTGCCAGCAGCGTAGCCCAGGGGGCAGCCGGGGAGCTGTTTTTT. The V and J genes are TRBV9 and TRBJ2-2, and 8 junction bases match TRBD1. From the cysteine up to the phenylalanine, the CDR3 has a length of 15 residues. The DNA shown is the 45-base CDR3, in frame from base 1. V loses 0 bases at its end and J loses 6 bases; junction bases beyond the gene matches: 4. Per the germline V gene, SGDLS is the CDR1 and YYNGEE is the CDR2.